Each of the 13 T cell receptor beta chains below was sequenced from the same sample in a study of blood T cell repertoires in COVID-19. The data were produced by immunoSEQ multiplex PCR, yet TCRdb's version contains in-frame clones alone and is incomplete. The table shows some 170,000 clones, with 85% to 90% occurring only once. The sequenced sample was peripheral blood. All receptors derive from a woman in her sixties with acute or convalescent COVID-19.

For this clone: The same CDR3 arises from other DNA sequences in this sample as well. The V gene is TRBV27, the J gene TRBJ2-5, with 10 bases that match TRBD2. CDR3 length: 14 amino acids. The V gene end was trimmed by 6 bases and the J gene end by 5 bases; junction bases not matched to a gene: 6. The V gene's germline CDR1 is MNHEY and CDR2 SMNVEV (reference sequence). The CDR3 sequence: CASSLSGRGETQYF. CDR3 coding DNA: TGTGCCAGCAGCTTAAGCGGGAGGGGGGAGACCCAGTACTTC.

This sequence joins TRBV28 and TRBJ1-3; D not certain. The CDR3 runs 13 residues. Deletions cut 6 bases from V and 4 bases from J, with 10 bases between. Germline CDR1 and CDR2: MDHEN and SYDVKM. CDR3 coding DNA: TGTGCCAGCAGCCGGACGGGGGGAAACACCATATATTTT. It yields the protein CASSRTGGNTIYF.

This CDR3 reads CASRPGQVPAVAFF. The CDR3 DNA sequence: TGTGCCAGTAGACCGGGACAGGTCCCTGCGGTAGCTTTCTTT. This chain links TRBV19 with TRBJ1-1; 8 bases line up with TRBD1. The CDR3 totals 14 residues. The germline CDR1 and CDR2 sequences are LNHDA and SQIVND (reference sequence). The trim removed 6 bases at V and 10 bases at J, leaving 13 bases unmatched.

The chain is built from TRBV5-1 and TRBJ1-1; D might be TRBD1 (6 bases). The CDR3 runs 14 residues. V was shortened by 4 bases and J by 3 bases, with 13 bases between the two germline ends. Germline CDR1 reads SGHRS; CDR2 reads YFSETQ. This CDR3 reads CASSLRQDYTEAFF. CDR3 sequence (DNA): TGCGCCAGCAGCCTCCGACAGGATTACACTGAAGCTTTCTTT.

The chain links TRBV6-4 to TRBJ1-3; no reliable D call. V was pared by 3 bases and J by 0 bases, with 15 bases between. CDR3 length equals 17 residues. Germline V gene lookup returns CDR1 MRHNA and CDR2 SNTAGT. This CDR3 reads CASSDDCSYYSGNTIYF. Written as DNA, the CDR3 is TGTGCCAGCAGTGATGATTGCAGCTACTACTCTGGAAACACCATATATTTT.

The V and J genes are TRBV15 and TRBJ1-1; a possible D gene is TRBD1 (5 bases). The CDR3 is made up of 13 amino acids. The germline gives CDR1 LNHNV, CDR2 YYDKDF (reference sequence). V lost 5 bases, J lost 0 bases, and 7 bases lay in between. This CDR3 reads CATSLQVNTEAFF. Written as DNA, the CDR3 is TGTGCCACCAGCCTACAGGTGAACACTGAAGCTTTCTTT.

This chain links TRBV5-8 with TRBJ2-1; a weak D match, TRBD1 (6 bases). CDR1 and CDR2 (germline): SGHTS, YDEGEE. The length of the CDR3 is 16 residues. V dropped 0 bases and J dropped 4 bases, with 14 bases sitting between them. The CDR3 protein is CASSLAGRGRYNEQFF. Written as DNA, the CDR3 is TGTGCCAGCAGCTTGGCGGGCAGGGGCAGGTACAATGAGCAGTTCTTC.

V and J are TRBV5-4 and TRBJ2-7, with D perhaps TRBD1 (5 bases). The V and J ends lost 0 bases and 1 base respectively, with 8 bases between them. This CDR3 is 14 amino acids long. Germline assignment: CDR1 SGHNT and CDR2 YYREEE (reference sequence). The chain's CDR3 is CASSLEQGSYEQYF. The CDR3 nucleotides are TGTGCCAGCAGCTTGGAGCAGGGTTCCTACGAGCAGTACTTC. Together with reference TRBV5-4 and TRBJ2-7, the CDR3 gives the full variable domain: ETGVTQSPTHLIKTRGQQVTLRCSSQSGHNTVSWYQQALGQGPQFIFQYYREEENGRGNFPPRFSGLQFPNYSSELNVNALELDDSALYLCASSLEQGSYEQYFGPGTRLTVT.

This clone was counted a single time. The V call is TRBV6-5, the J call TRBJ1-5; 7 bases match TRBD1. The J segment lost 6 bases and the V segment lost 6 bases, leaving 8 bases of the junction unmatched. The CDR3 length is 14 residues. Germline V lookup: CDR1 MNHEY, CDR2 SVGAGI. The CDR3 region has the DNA TGTGCCAGCAGGACAGGGACGCGGAGTCAGCCCCAGCATTTT. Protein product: CASRTGTRSQPQHF.

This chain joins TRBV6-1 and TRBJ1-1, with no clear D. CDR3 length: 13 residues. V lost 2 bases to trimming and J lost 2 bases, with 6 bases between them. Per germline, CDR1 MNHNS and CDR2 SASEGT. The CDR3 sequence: CASSEQANTEAFF. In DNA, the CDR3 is TGTGCCAGCAGTGAACAGGCTAACACTGAAGCTTTCTTT.

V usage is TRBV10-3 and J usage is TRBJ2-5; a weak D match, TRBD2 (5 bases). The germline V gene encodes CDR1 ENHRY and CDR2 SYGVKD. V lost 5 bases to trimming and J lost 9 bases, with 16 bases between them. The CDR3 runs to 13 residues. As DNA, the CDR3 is TGTGCCATCAGTTATACTAGTATTGCGTCCCAGTACTTC. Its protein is CAISYTSIASQYF.

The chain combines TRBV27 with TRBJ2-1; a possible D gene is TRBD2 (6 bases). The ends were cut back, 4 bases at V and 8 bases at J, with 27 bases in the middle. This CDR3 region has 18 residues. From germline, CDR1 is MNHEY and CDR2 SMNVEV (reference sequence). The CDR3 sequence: CASSSPGRLVGIRDEQFF. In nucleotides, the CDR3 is TGTGCCAGCAGTTCGCCGGGCAGACTAGTCGGAATTAGGGATGAGCAGTTCTTC.

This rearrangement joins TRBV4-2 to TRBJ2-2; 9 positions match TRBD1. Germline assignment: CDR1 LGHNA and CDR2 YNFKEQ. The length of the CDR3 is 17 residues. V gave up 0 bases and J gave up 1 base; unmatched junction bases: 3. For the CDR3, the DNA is TGTGCCAGCAGCCAAGAACCGGGACAGGGGAACACCGGGGAGCTGTTTTTT. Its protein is CASSQEPGQGNTGELFF.